This T cell receptor (beta chain) is drawn from a study of brain T cells in children with intractable seizures. General study findings and limits: Viral specificity was inferred only from CDR3 similarity; HCMV serostatus was unknown.

Only cases whose brain tissue showed the highest T cell transcript signatures were sequenced. This CDR3 region has 13 residues. Germline CDR1 reads SQVTM; CDR2 reads ANQGSEA. The V end was cut by 3 bases, the J end by 5 bases, with 13 bases between. As concerns this clone: As yet, its antigen is unknown.

TCRdb's table, derived via immunoSEQ multiplex PCR, lists solely in-frame clones and lacks some. The sample lists about 76,000 clones; 93% were seen once. The sequencing used peripheral blood, collected at surgery. The rearrangement uses TRBV29-1 and TRBJ1-2, with unresolved D. The sequence came from a boy under two years old with tuberous sclerosis and intractable seizures. The CDR3 bases are TGCAGCGTTGAGAACAGTGAGGAGTATGGCTACACCTTC. Translating it yields CSVENSEEYGYTF.